A single sample is the source of the 3 T cell receptor beta chains below, sequenced in a study of regulatory T cells in long-lasting Graves disease. As to time point: persistent/refractory GD, antithyroid drugs over 5 years with positive TRAb. RNA isolated from PBMCs was used to make the TCR library. Arm-PCR of CDR3 regions with iRepertoire HTBI primers generated TCR beta libraries. From the multiplex PCR reads, TCRdb called clonotypes with MiXCR, one entry per CDR3 protein. The table shows roughly 400,000 distinct CDR3 sequences, with around 21% occurring only once. The material was peripheral blood mononuclear cells (PBMCs), obtained when the disease was refractory, from a patient treated with antithyroid drugs. The source of these receptors is a female donor with Graves disease.

This clonotype showed up just a few times. The chain combines TRBV7-9 with TRBJ2-7; D is undetermined. This CDR3 contains 14 residues. With 5 bases removed from V and 1 base from J, the gap between germline ends came to 12 bases. Germline CDR1 and CDR2: SEHNR and FQNEAQ (reference sequence). The CDR3 DNA follows: TGTGCCAGCAGCCTGACTCAAATTTCCTACGAGCAGTACTTC. Translation gives CASSLTQISYEQYF.

The sample holds a few counts of this clonotype. The genes are TRBV11-3 and TRBJ2-4; D may match TRBD1 or TRBD2 (5 bases each). The ends were cut back, 5 bases at V and 6 bases at J, with 11 bases in the middle. Germline CDR1 reads SGHNT; CDR2 reads YENEEA. The CDR3 extends over 13 amino acids. CDR3 DNA: TGTGCCAGCAGCCAAGGGGAGACAAACATTCAGTACTTC. It is translated as CASSQGETNIQYF.

V gene TRBV7-3 combines with J gene TRBJ2-1, with 10 bases identical to TRBD2. The CDR3 sequence is 15 residues long. The germline V gene encodes CDR1 SGHTA and CDR2 FQGTGA. V was pared by 4 bases and J by 7 bases, with 7 bases of the junction left unmatched. CDR3 sequence: CASSSAGLAVNEQFF. CDR3 nucleotides: TGTGCCAGCAGCTCCGCCGGACTAGCGGTTAATGAGCAGTTCTTC.